A single count supports the clone carrying this TCR beta chain. The antigen is unknown. PCR was performed using 60 Vbeta and 13 Jbeta primers. Assay used: immunoSEQ multiplex PCR; TCRdb lists only in-frame clones, some missing. The data hold 130,000 or so clones, with more than 60% observed a single time. This entry belongs to a study of cytomegalovirus exposure and HLA in healthy donors. Study conclusions and caveats: It was reportedly the case that the classifier diagnosed cytomegalovirus status with high specificity and sensitivity. The likely origin of a cluster of highly shared sequence variants was a sequencing artifact.

The length of the CDR3 is 15 residues. Trimming shortened V by 0 bases and J by 5 bases, and 14 bases separated the two germline ends. The germline V gene encodes CDR1 SGHRS and CDR2 YFSETQ. Sequencing was done on a sample of PBMCs. The sequence was collected from a male donor in good health and CMV-seronegative. V is TRBV5-1 and J is TRBJ1-1, with D maybe TRBD1 (6 bases). The CDR3 is CASSLGQVVETEAFF. The CDR3, as DNA: TGCGCCAGCAGCTTGGGACAGGTGGTGGAGACTGAAGCTTTCTTT. Complete variable domain (other parts from reference TRBV5-1 and TRBJ1-1): KAGVTQTPRYLIKTRGQQVTLSCSPISGHRSVSWYQQTPGQGLQFLFEYFSETQRNKGNFPGRFSGRQFSNSRSEMNVSTLELGDSALYLCASSLGQVVETEAFFGQGTRLTVV.